The rows below give T cell receptor beta chains drawn from one sample of a study of blood T cell repertoires in COVID-19. Measured with immunoSEQ multiplex PCR; TCRdb has only the in-frame clones, and not every one. The sample shows 150,000 to 200,000 clones, almost 85% of them seen only once. Sequenced: PBMCs or T cells enriched from blood (not recorded which). The receptors originated from a man aged 50 or older who had recovered from COVID-19. The CDR3 runs from the conserved cysteine through the conserved F or W. The D gene is left open where the match is weak. Only part of the rows carry a size: once, few, many, or a class if the clone is expanded.

TRBV4-1	.	.	TRBJ2-1	CASSQDGGLGQFF	TGCGCCAGCAGCCAAGATGGGGGCCTAGGGCAATTCTTC
TRBV10-3	.	.	TRBJ2-7	CAISGDQGGEQYF	TGTGCCATCAGTGGCGACCAGGGCGGCGAGCAGTACTTC
TRBV6-1	.	.	TRBJ1-4	CASNEIRDIRNEKLFF	TGTGCCAGCAATGAAATCCGGGACATCCGTAATGAAAAACTGTTTTTT
TRBV9	.	once	TRBJ2-1	CASSVEGAVLYNEQFF	TGTGCCAGCAGCGTAGAAGGGGCTGTTCTTTACAATGAGCAGTTCTTC
TRBV18	.	.	TRBJ2-3	CASSGGPYPDTQYF	TGTGCCAGCTCAGGCGGCCCCTACCCAGATACGCAGTATTTT
TRBV10-1	TRBD2	.	TRBJ2-1	CASSDRSGTSGVLSYNEQFF	TGCGCCAGCAGTGACCGATCCGGGACTAGCGGGGTCCTCTCCTACAATGAGCAGTTCTTC
TRBV18	TRBD2	.	TRBJ2-5	CASSRTSGSRGEETQYF	TGTGCCAGCTCACGGACTAGCGGGAGCCGTGGGGAGGAGACCCAGTACTTC
TRBV2	.	few	TRBJ2-7	CASSDPGEVTYEQYF	TGTGCCAGCAGTGACCCTGGGGAGGTTACCTACGAGCAGTACTTC
TRBV5-1	TRBD1	.	TRBJ1-1	CASSYPYRGGNTEAFF	TGCGCCAGCAGCTACCCCTACAGGGGAGGAAACACTGAAGCTTTCTTT
TRBV6-5	TRBD2	.	TRBJ2-2	CASRWTSGLTGELFF	TGTGCCAGCCGATGGACTAGCGGCCTCACCGGGGAGCTGTTTTTT
TRBV6-1	TRBD1	.	TRBJ1-1	CASSKKGTGEQEAFF	TGTGCCAGCAGTAAGAAAGGGACAGGGGAACAAGAAGCTTTCTTT
TRBV10-2	TRBD1	.	TRBJ1-1	CASQGTGREAFF	TGCGCCAGCCAAGGGACAGGGCGTGAAGCTTTCTTT
TRBV28	.	few	TRBJ2-7	CASTTRELGYEQYF	TGTGCCAGCACCACTAGGGAGCTCGGATACGAGCAGTACTTC
TRBV20-1	.	.	TRBJ2-7	CSASGGGSRNYEQYF	TGCAGTGCCAGTGGTGGCGGTTCGAGAAACTACGAGCAGTACTTC
TRBV6-5	TRBD1	.	TRBJ2-1	CASSLAGTGNNEQFF	TGTGCCAGCAGCCTCGCCGGGACAGGGAACAATGAGCAGTTCTTC
TRBV21-1	.	.	TRBJ2-1	CASSTQASSSGCNEQFF	TGTGCCAGCAGCACGCAGGCCAGTTCGTCGGGATGCAATGAGCAGTTCTTC
TRBV15	TRBD1	.	TRBJ2-4	CATSRDQGAAGIQYF	TGTGCCACCAGCAGAGATCAGGGGGCGGCGGGCATTCAGTACTTC
TRBV19	TRBD1	.	TRBJ1-1	CASGDRIPTEAFF	TGTGCCAGCGGGGACAGGATCCCTACTGAAGCTTTCTTT
TRBV7-9	TRBD2	.	TRBJ2-1	CASSLASTSGRAREQFF	TGTGCCAGCAGCTTAGCGTCGACTAGCGGGAGGGCTAGAGAGCAGTTCTTC
TRBV11-2	TRBD1	.	TRBJ2-3	CASSSQGADTQYF	TGTGCCAGCAGTTCTCAGGGGGCAGATACGCAGTATTTT
TRBV19	.	.	TRBJ2-3	CASSIVARSADTQYF	TGTGCCAGTAGTATAGTGGCTAGATCGGCAGATACGCAGTATTTT
TRBV28	.	.	TRBJ2-7	CASSTTLSEQYF	TGTGCCAGCAGTACTACCCTGTCTGAGCAGTACTTC
TRBV6-5	TRBD1	.	TRBJ2-7	CASSYSNSGTVYEQYF	TGTGCCAGCAGTTACTCAAATTCCGGGACAGTATACGAGCAGTACTTC
TRBV2	TRBD1	.	TRBJ1-4	CASSDDREGVKLFF	TGTGCCAGCAGCGACGACAGGGAAGGTGTAAAACTGTTTTTT
TRBV5-5	.	once	TRBJ2-5	CASSFRQGGFQETQYF	TGTGCCAGCAGCTTTAGGCAGGGGGGTTTCCAAGAGACCCAGTACTTC
TRBV3-1/TRBV3-2	.	.	TRBJ1-2	CASRAWVADGYTF	TGTGCCAGCAGGGCCTGGGTTGCGGATGGCTACACCTTC
TRBV7-8	TRBD1	once	TRBJ1-1	CASSLQGQGAGAFF	TGTGCCAGCAGCTTACAGGGACAGGGGGCGGGAGCTTTCTTT
TRBV7-3	TRBD1	.	TRBJ1-2	CASSPRTGNYGYTF	TGTGCCAGCAGCCCCCGGACAGGGAACTATGGCTACACCTTC
TRBV4-2	TRBD1	.	TRBJ1-6	CASSREGTGRIGPPLHF	TGTGCCAGCAGCCGGGAAGGGACAGGGCGGATTGGTCCACCCCTCCACTTT
TRBV3-1/TRBV3-2	.	.	TRBJ1-1	CASSPRGRSTEAFF	TGTGCCAGCAGCCCGCGGGGTAGGAGCACTGAAGCTTTCTTT
TRBV7-2	TRBD2	.	TRBJ2-1	CASSVLAGAYNEQFF	TGTGCCAGCAGCGTCTTAGCGGGAGCCTACAATGAGCAGTTCTTC
TRBV29-1	TRBD1	.	TRBJ2-5	CSVVRGSETQYF	TGCAGCGTTGTCAGGGGGTCTGAGACCCAGTACTTC
TRBV19	TRBD2	.	TRBJ2-1	CASRLTSGTYNEQFF	TGTGCCAGTAGATTGACTAGCGGCACCTACAATGAGCAGTTCTTC
TRBV12-3/TRBV12-4	.	.	TRBJ2-1	CASSYTATRFF	TGTGCCAGCAGTTACACCGCTACTAGGTTCTTC
TRBV5-5	TRBD1	.	TRBJ2-5	CASSQEHDRVGETQYF	TGTGCCAGCAGCCAAGAGCACGACAGGGTCGGAGAGACCCAGTACTTC
TRBV14	.	few	TRBJ1-2	CASSLYRATGYTF	TGTGCCAGCAGCCTCTACAGGGCCACTGGCTACACCTTC
TRBV18	.	.	TRBJ2-6	CASSPGLGSGANVLTF	TGTGCCAGCTCACCGGGACTGGGCTCTGGGGCCAACGTCCTGACTTTC
TRBV3-1/TRBV3-2	.	.	TRBJ1-1	CASSPLGFEAFF	TGTGCCAGCAGCCCGCTAGGATTTGAGGCTTTCTTT
TRBV10-1	.	.	TRBJ1-1	CASSDGGTEAFF	TGCGCCAGCAGTGACGGGGGCACTGAAGCTTTCTTT
TRBV28	TRBD1	.	TRBJ2-2	CASSSWTGGNTGELFF	TGTGCCAGCAGTAGCTGGACAGGGGGCAACACCGGGGAGCTGTTTTTT